A single T cell receptor (beta chain) is shown here with its context. In germline, CDR1 is SGHKS, CDR2 YYEKEE (reference sequence). This CDR3 is built from 13 residues. Trimming stripped 5 bases from V and 8 bases from J, with 14 bases between. The entry originates in a study of blood T cell repertoires in COVID-19. Whole-study context: Samples representing acute and convalescent COVID-19 were sourced from the United States, Italy and Spain. Sources were T cells, B-cell-depleted T cells, or PBMCs; the material itself was cDNA or gDNA.

In the original processing: Reference gene primers were amplified, and this amplification served to estimate nucleated cell counts. Clones were read by immunoSEQ multiplex PCR, and TCRdb kept only the in-frame ones, dropping some. V and J calls and clone size are as listed in that table; D and trimming were resolved from the DNA. The table lists around 30,000 clones, 90% of them singletons, with 8.4% in the top ten. The TCR comes from a man aged 70 or older with active or convalescent COVID-19. Sequenced: peripheral blood. The rearrangement links TRBV5-5 to TRBJ1-5; unclear D gene. CDR3: CASRVGPGEPQHF. The CDR3 DNA reads as TGTGCCAGCAGGGTGGGCCCCGGGGAGCCCCAGCATTTT.